Included here is one TCR beta chain sequence, with context. As a fraction of the sample, this clonotype is medium-sized (0.01 to 0.1%). What this receptor recognizes is not known. One base away there is no much larger clone; base qualities are not given. This entry belongs to a study of immune characterization of retroperitoneal liposarcoma (dated by TCRdb to about 2019). V is cut back by 5 bases and J by 2 bases, with 1 base in the junction unmatched. The CDR3 goes from the cysteine to the phenylalanine over 14 residues. CDR3 DNA only is kept here, 42 bases in frame from base 1. CDR1 and CDR2 were assigned from the germline V gene as MNHNS and SASEGT. The library was prepared using PCR. Sequencer: NextSeq 500. TCRdb took the public reads, trimmed them with fastp at Q25, ran MiXCR for clone calling and kept in-frame beta chains. Rows with a matching CDR3 protein are joined into one entry that keeps the most common DNA and genes. This sample is represented by fewer than 11,000 distinct CDR3 sequences; around 28% of them were singletons. The ten largest clones take up around 8.4% of the sample.

The chain couples TRBV6-1 to TRBJ2-3, and TRBD2 aligns with 10 junction nucleotides. The TCR was taken from a male donor with retroperitoneal liposarcoma. Sequenced: tumor tissue. The CDR3 reads as follows: CASSSGRATDTQYF. The sequenced DNA is TGTGCCAGCAGTAGCGGGAGGGCCACAGATACGCAGTATTTT.